Given below is one T cell receptor beta chain in context. This specimen comes from a study of blood T cell repertoires in COVID-19. Study context: In each case, the material was cDNA or gDNA derived from T cells, B-cell-depleted T cells, or PBMCs.

The J segment lost 6 bases and the V segment lost 7 bases, leaving 5 bases of the junction unmatched. Germline values: CDR1 LNHDA, CDR2 SQIVND (reference sequence). This CDR3 has 14 amino acids. Cohorts were determined from participant-reported clinical history. Assay used: immunoSEQ multiplex PCR; TCRdb lists only in-frame clones, some missing. The sample has some 530,000 clones, 80% to 90% seen once. The TCR was taken from a woman aged 55-70 years who had recovered from COVID-19. J is TRBJ2-1 and V is TRBV19, with 11 bases identical to TRBD2. Specimen: PBMCs or T cells enriched from blood (not recorded which). CDR3 loop: CASISGGAGNEQFF. The CDR3 nucleotides are TGTGCCAGTATTAGCGGGGGGGCGGGCAATGAGCAGTTCTTC.